This T cell receptor (beta chain) was observed in a study of blood T cell repertoires in COVID-19. Study background: From the United States, Italy and Spain came samples of acute and convalescent COVID-19.

As originally analysed: It was from reference gene primer amplification that nucleated cell counts were estimated. The data were produced by immunoSEQ multiplex PCR, yet TCRdb's version contains in-frame clones alone and is incomplete. V and J calls and clone size come straight from that table; D and trimming were deduced from the DNA. The table has approximately 100,000 clones, about 88% seen once; the top ten hold 4.5% to 6%. With 3 bases removed from V and 4 bases from J, the gap between germline ends came to 10 bases. This CDR3 spans 15 amino acids. Germline-derived CDR1 and CDR2 are SGHAT and FQNNGV. In this sample, this clone turned up a few times.

The chain uses TRBV11-2 and TRBJ1-6, with a tentative D call TRBD1 (5 bases). Sequenced sample: peripheral blood. This TCR derives from a human donor in a cohort sampled during active COVID-19. The CDR3 sequence is CASSFTPGYNSPLHF. CDR3 nucleotides: TGTGCCAGCAGCTTCACCCCAGGGTATAATTCACCCCTCCACTTT.